The rows below give T cell receptor beta chains drawn from one sample of a study of post-analysis software for immune sequencing data. One entry per CDR3 protein results from TCRdb running MiXCR on the PCR reads. The sample records about 820,000 distinct CDR3 sequences, approximately 50% being singletons. Sequencing was carried out using blood. The receptors come from a girl between 5 and 17 years old with multiple sclerosis. CDR3s include the opening cysteine and the closing phenylalanine or tryptophan. D genes are given only for firm matches. Size is stated for part of the rows, as once, few or many counts, or as a class when the clone is expanded.

CDR3 length: 15; V gene: TRBV6-5; J gene: TRBJ1-1; D gene: TRBD1; clone size: NA; CDR3 protein: CASRLPGGQNTEAFF; CDR3 DNA: TGTGCCAGCAGACTCCCAGGGGGCCAGAACACTGAAGCTTTCTTT
CDR3 length: 17; V gene: TRBV7-9; J gene: TRBJ2-7; D gene: TRBD1; clone size: NA; CDR3 protein: CASSLESSTGFRNEQYF; CDR3 DNA: TGTGCCAGCAGCTTAGAGTCTTCGACAGGGTTTAGGAACGAGCAGTACTTC
CDR3 length: 16; V gene: TRBV2; J gene: TRBJ1-2; D gene: TRBD1; clone size: NA; CDR3 protein: CASNERTGRIYGGYTF; CDR3 DNA: TGTGCCAGCAATGAGAGGACAGGGAGAATATATGGTGGCTACACCTTC
CDR3 length: 17; V gene: TRBV7-2; J gene: TRBJ2-1; D gene: TRBD2; clone size: NA; CDR3 protein: CASSPRLAGGTYNEQFF; CDR3 DNA: TGTGCCAGCAGCCCTCGGCTAGCGGGGGGTACCTACAATGAGCAGTTCTTC
CDR3 length: 15; V gene: TRBV5-1; J gene: TRBJ2-7; D gene: TRBD1; clone size: NA; CDR3 protein: CASSLAGTDSYEQYF; CDR3 DNA: TGCGCCAGCAGCTTGGCCGGGACAGACTCCTACGAGCAGTACTTC
CDR3 length: 12; V gene: TRBV20-1; J gene: TRBJ2-7; D gene: NA; clone size: NA; CDR3 protein: CSARKTGYEQYF; CDR3 DNA: TGCAGTGCTAGAAAGACAGGCTACGAGCAGTACTTC
CDR3 length: 16; V gene: TRBV12-3/TRBV12-4; J gene: TRBJ2-3; D gene: TRBD2; clone size: NA; CDR3 protein: CAGSPRTSGDTDTQYF; CDR3 DNA: TGTGCCGGCAGTCCTCGGACTAGCGGGGACACAGATACGCAGTATTTT
CDR3 length: 15; V gene: TRBV7-2; J gene: TRBJ2-5; D gene: NA; clone size: once; CDR3 protein: CASSLFSSPRETQYF; CDR3 DNA: TGTGCCAGCAGCTTATTTTCTAGCCCCAGGGAGACCCAGTACTTC
CDR3 length: 17; V gene: TRBV3-1; J gene: TRBJ1-5; D gene: NA; clone size: NA; CDR3 protein: CASSQVQSIYSNQPQHF; CDR3 DNA: TGTGCCAGCAGCCAAGTACAGTCGATTTATAGCAATCAGCCCCAGCATTTT
CDR3 length: 12; V gene: TRBV9; J gene: TRBJ2-2; D gene: NA; clone size: NA; CDR3 protein: CASSVDTGELFF; CDR3 DNA: TGTGCCAGCAGCGTAGACACCGGGGAGCTGTTTTTT
CDR3 length: 13; V gene: TRBV29-1; J gene: TRBJ2-1; D gene: NA; clone size: few; CDR3 protein: CSVERRTDNEQFF; CDR3 DNA: TGCAGCGTTGAACGCCGGACTGACAATGAGCAGTTCTTC
CDR3 length: 15; V gene: TRBV5-1; J gene: TRBJ2-3; D gene: NA; clone size: NA; CDR3 protein: CASSLGGTQSDTQYF; CDR3 DNA: TGCGCCAGCAGCTTGGGCGGGACGCAGTCGGATACGCAGTATTTT
CDR3 length: 15; V gene: TRBV25-1; J gene: TRBJ2-7; D gene: TRBD1; clone size: NA; CDR3 protein: CASSEWGTGDYEQYF; CDR3 DNA: TGTGCCAGCAGTGAATGGGGGACAGGGGACTACGAGCAGTACTTC
CDR3 length: 14; V gene: TRBV5-1; J gene: TRBJ1-1; D gene: NA; clone size: NA; CDR3 protein: CASSLLGVGTEAFF; CDR3 DNA: TGCGCCAGCAGCTTGCTGGGGGTAGGTACTGAAGCTTTCTTT
CDR3 length: 15; V gene: TRBV9; J gene: TRBJ2-2; D gene: NA; clone size: few; CDR3 protein: CASSGALGGTGELFF; CDR3 DNA: TGTGCCAGCAGCGGAGCCCTTGGAGGCACCGGGGAGCTGTTTTTT
CDR3 length: 14; V gene: TRBV15; J gene: TRBJ1-2; D gene: TRBD1; clone size: NA; CDR3 protein: CATSRSGTAYGYTF; CDR3 DNA: TGTGCCACCAGCAGATCCGGGACAGCCTATGGCTACACCTTC
CDR3 length: 16; V gene: TRBV5-1; J gene: TRBJ1-1; D gene: TRBD1; clone size: NA; CDR3 protein: CASRPDRGGLNTEAFF; CDR3 DNA: TGCGCCAGCAGACCGGACAGGGGAGGGCTGAACACTGAAGCTTTCTTT
CDR3 length: 11; V gene: TRBV12-3/TRBV12-4; J gene: TRBJ2-4; D gene: NA; clone size: NA; CDR3 protein: CASSSGDPRYF; CDR3 DNA: TGTGCCAGCAGTTCGGGGGATCCCAGGTACTTC
CDR3 length: 21; V gene: TRBV6-2/TRBV6-3; J gene: TRBJ2-6; D gene: NA; clone size: NA; CDR3 protein: CASSYRTLVGAPGSGANVLTF; CDR3 DNA: TGTGCCAGCAGTTACAGGACCCTAGTCGGGGCGCCGGGGTCTGGGGCCAACGTCCTGACTTTC
CDR3 length: 15; V gene: TRBV12-3/TRBV12-4; J gene: TRBJ2-5; D gene: TRBD1; clone size: few; CDR3 protein: CASGQIQGSQETQYF; CDR3 DNA: TGTGCCAGCGGCCAGATACAGGGGAGTCAAGAGACCCAGTACTTC
CDR3 length: 12; V gene: TRBV12-3/TRBV12-4; J gene: TRBJ2-4; D gene: NA; clone size: few; CDR3 protein: CASSRFAARQYF; CDR3 DNA: TGTGCCAGCAGCCGTTTCGCCGCTCGGCAGTACTTC
CDR3 length: 15; V gene: TRBV3-1; J gene: TRBJ2-5; D gene: TRBD2; clone size: once; CDR3 protein: CASSAAGGLGETQYF; CDR3 DNA: TGTGCCAGCAGCGCAGCGGGGGGACTGGGGGAGACCCAGTACTTC
CDR3 length: 15; V gene: TRBV7-2; J gene: TRBJ2-1; D gene: TRBD2; clone size: NA; CDR3 protein: CASSSLAGVVNEQFF; CDR3 DNA: TGTGCCAGCAGCTCGTTAGCGGGAGTTGTCAATGAGCAGTTCTTC
CDR3 length: 15; V gene: TRBV5-1; J gene: TRBJ1-1; D gene: TRBD1; clone size: NA; CDR3 protein: CASSRTGAFDTEAFF; CDR3 DNA: TGCGCCAGCAGCCGGACAGGGGCATTCGACACTGAAGCTTTCTTT
CDR3 length: 16; V gene: TRBV7-6; J gene: TRBJ2-1; D gene: TRBD1; clone size: NA; CDR3 protein: CASSWDRDWSYNEQFF; CDR3 DNA: TGTGCCAGCAGCTGGGACAGGGATTGGTCCTACAATGAGCAGTTCTTC
CDR3 length: 12; V gene: TRBV10-3; J gene: TRBJ1-2; D gene: TRBD1; clone size: few; CDR3 protein: CAISPTGAGYTF; CDR3 DNA: TGTGCCATCAGCCCCACAGGGGCCGGCTACACCTTC
CDR3 length: 14; V gene: TRBV20-1; J gene: TRBJ2-5; D gene: TRBD2; clone size: NA; CDR3 protein: CSAGQAGGQETQYF; CDR3 DNA: TGCAGTGCTGGACAAGCGGGAGGACAGGAGACCCAGTACTTC
CDR3 length: 14; V gene: TRBV15; J gene: TRBJ2-7; D gene: TRBD2; clone size: NA; CDR3 protein: CATSSLIGLDEQYF; CDR3 DNA: TGTGCCACCAGCAGCCTAATCGGACTAGACGAGCAGTACTTC
CDR3 length: 11; V gene: TRBV2; J gene: TRBJ2-7; D gene: TRBD1; clone size: few; CDR3 protein: CASRTGREQYF; CDR3 DNA: TGTGCCAGTAGGACAGGCCGCGAGCAGTACTTC
CDR3 length: 12; V gene: TRBV2; J gene: TRBJ1-1; D gene: NA; clone size: NA; CDR3 protein: CASSDRDTEAFF; CDR3 DNA: TGTGCCAGCAGTGACAGGGATACTGAAGCTTTCTTT
CDR3 length: 15; V gene: TRBV18; J gene: TRBJ1-5; D gene: TRBD1; clone size: NA; CDR3 protein: CASSPSDRVDQPQHF; CDR3 DNA: TGTGCCAGCTCACCCTCAGACAGGGTCGATCAGCCCCAGCATTTT
CDR3 length: 16; V gene: TRBV7-7; J gene: TRBJ2-5; D gene: NA; clone size: NA; CDR3 protein: CASSPGLRTPQETQYF; CDR3 DNA: TGTGCCAGCAGCCCCGGCCTTCGAACGCCCCAAGAGACCCAGTACTTC
CDR3 length: 17; V gene: TRBV5-1; J gene: TRBJ2-1; D gene: TRBD2; clone size: NA; CDR3 protein: CASSLRRGGPRYNEQFF; CDR3 DNA: TGCGCCAGCAGCTTGAGGCGCGGGGGGCCCCGGTACAATGAGCAGTTCTTC
CDR3 length: 14; V gene: TRBV12-5; J gene: TRBJ2-7; D gene: TRBD1; clone size: NA; CDR3 protein: CASGEGGGTYEQYF; CDR3 DNA: TGTGCTAGTGGCGAAGGGGGCGGTACCTACGAGCAGTACTTC
CDR3 length: 15; V gene: TRBV29-1; J gene: TRBJ2-6; D gene: NA; clone size: NA; CDR3 protein: CSVKEGRSGANVLTF; CDR3 DNA: TGCAGCGTTAAGGAGGGGCGCTCTGGGGCCAACGTCCTGACTTTC
CDR3 length: 16; V gene: TRBV20-1; J gene: TRBJ2-1; D gene: TRBD2; clone size: NA; CDR3 protein: CSARPRLAPFYNEQFF; CDR3 DNA: TGCAGTGCTAGACCACGACTAGCCCCCTTCTACAATGAGCAGTTCTTC
CDR3 length: 13; V gene: TRBV7-2; J gene: TRBJ2-7; D gene: NA; clone size: NA; CDR3 protein: CASGRDPDGEQYF; CDR3 DNA: TGTGCCAGCGGCCGGGACCCCGATGGGGAGCAGTACTTC
CDR3 length: 15; V gene: TRBV5-5; J gene: TRBJ2-7; D gene: NA; clone size: NA; CDR3 protein: CASSPGTDLSYEQYF; CDR3 DNA: TGTGCCAGCAGCCCTGGGACGGACCTCTCCTACGAGCAGTACTTC
CDR3 length: 13; V gene: TRBV20-1; J gene: TRBJ2-3; D gene: TRBD1; clone size: NA; CDR3 protein: CSAGQVNRDTQYF; CDR3 DNA: TGCAGTGCAGGACAGGTCAACAGAGATACGCAGTATTTT
CDR3 length: 16; V gene: TRBV7-9; J gene: TRBJ2-1; D gene: TRBD1; clone size: few; CDR3 protein: CASSLESVQGAREQFF; CDR3 DNA: TGTGCCAGCAGCTTAGAATCGGTGCAGGGGGCACGGGAGCAGTTCTTC
CDR3 length: 12; V gene: TRBV12-3/TRBV12-4; J gene: TRBJ2-7; D gene: NA; clone size: few; CDR3 protein: CASRWGGYEQYF; CDR3 DNA: TGTGCCAGCCGGTGGGGTGGCTACGAGCAGTACTTC
CDR3 length: 12; V gene: TRBV12-3/TRBV12-4; J gene: TRBJ1-2; D gene: NA; clone size: many; CDR3 protein: CASSLGNYGYTF; CDR3 DNA: TGTGCCAGCAGTTTAGGCAACTATGGCTACACCTTC
CDR3 length: 15; V gene: TRBV5-1; J gene: TRBJ2-7; D gene: TRBD2; clone size: few; CDR3 protein: CASSLELAGAGEQYF; CDR3 DNA: TGCGCCAGCAGCTTGGAGTTAGCGGGAGCGGGCGAGCAGTACTTC
CDR3 length: 16; V gene: TRBV12-5; J gene: TRBJ1-5; D gene: NA; clone size: NA; CDR3 protein: CASGLYRGGRNQPQHF; CDR3 DNA: TGTGCTAGTGGACTGTATCGGGGAGGCCGCAATCAGCCCCAGCATTTT
CDR3 length: 13; V gene: TRBV29-1; J gene: TRBJ2-7; D gene: TRBD1; clone size: NA; CDR3 protein: CNVEPGQGNEQYF; CDR3 DNA: TGCAACGTGGAACCGGGACAGGGCAACGAGCAGTACTTC
CDR3 length: 13; V gene: TRBV20-1; J gene: TRBJ2-5; D gene: NA; clone size: NA; CDR3 protein: CSARDRGKETQYF; CDR3 DNA: TGCAGTGCTAGAGATCGGGGAAAAGAGACCCAGTACTTC
CDR3 length: 16; V gene: TRBV15; J gene: TRBJ2-3; D gene: NA; clone size: NA; CDR3 protein: CATSGPGGKSTDTQYF; CDR3 DNA: TGTGCCACCAGCGGTCCTGGGGGGAAAAGCACAGATACGCAGTATTTT
CDR3 length: 15; V gene: TRBV14; J gene: TRBJ2-7; D gene: NA; clone size: NA; CDR3 protein: CASSQGSGKGHEQYF; CDR3 DNA: TGTGCCAGCAGCCAAGGGTCCGGGAAAGGCCACGAGCAGTACTTC
CDR3 length: 17; V gene: TRBV28; J gene: TRBJ2-1; D gene: NA; clone size: NA; CDR3 protein: CASRRPQGGGSYNEQFF; CDR3 DNA: TGTGCCAGCAGACGCCCTCAGGGGGGAGGCTCCTACAATGAGCAGTTCTTC
CDR3 length: 15; V gene: TRBV20-1; J gene: TRBJ1-5; D gene: NA; clone size: NA; CDR3 protein: CSAIAEEDSNQPQHF; CDR3 DNA: TGCAGTGCCATCGCAGAGGAGGATAGCAATCAGCCCCAGCATTTT
CDR3 length: 12; V gene: TRBV18; J gene: TRBJ2-7; D gene: NA; clone size: once; CDR3 protein: CASSSPGNEQYF; CDR3 DNA: TGTGCCAGCTCATCACCGGGGAACGAGCAGTACTTC
CDR3 length: 14; V gene: TRBV10-3; J gene: TRBJ2-7; D gene: TRBD1; clone size: NA; CDR3 protein: CAISAGTGHNEQYF; CDR3 DNA: TGTGCCATCAGTGCCGGGACAGGGCACAATGAGCAGTACTTC
CDR3 length: 12; V gene: TRBV20-1; J gene: TRBJ2-4; D gene: NA; clone size: NA; CDR3 protein: CSARQNPTTPYF; CDR3 DNA: TGCAGTGCGCGCCAGAACCCTACTACTCCGTACTTC